Listed below are T cell receptor beta chains from one sample, sequenced in a study of T cell repertoires in cytomegalovirus infection. MiXCR, run by TCRdb on the reads, gives a single entry per CDR3 protein. Of about 300,000 distinct CDR3 sequences in the sample, about 9.1% were seen once. Sequences were obtained from PBMCs. These receptors were obtained from a human donor in good health (CMV status not recorded). Some clones in this sample may be carry-over from other donors' samples. CDR3s include the opening cysteine and the closing phenylalanine or tryptophan. D genes are given only for firm matches. The size entry is marked missing in some rows and otherwise reads once, few, many or a size class.

V gene,J gene,D gene,clone size,CDR3 DNA,CDR3 protein
TRBV4-1,TRBJ1-2,-,many,TGCGCCAGCAGCCAAGTAGACAGCAACTATGGCTACACCTTC,CASSQVDSNYGYTF
TRBV10-1,TRBJ2-3,-,-,TGCGCCAGCAGTGAGTCGAAGGGCCCCGGAGATACGCAGTATTTT,CASSESKGPGDTQYF
TRBV5-4,TRBJ2-2,TRBD2,few,TGTGCCAGCAGCTTGAGGCTAGCGGGGGGGTACACCGGGGAGCTGTTTTTT,CASSLRLAGGYTGELFF
TRBV2,TRBJ2-1,TRBD1,many,TGTGCCAGCAGTGGGGGACAGGGAACGGATGAGCAGTTCTTC,CASSGGQGTDEQFF
TRBV7-2,TRBJ2-5,-,many,TGTGCCAGCAGCTTGGGACCCCGGGAGACCCAGTACTTC,CASSLGPRETQYF
TRBV12-3/TRBV12-4,TRBJ2-1,-,many,TGTGCCAGCAGTCGTAGCTCCTACAATGAGCAGTTCTTC,CASSRSSYNEQFF
TRBV20-1,TRBJ1-2,-,-,TGCAGTGCCGGGGGCGGACAGATAAACTATGGCTACACCTTC,CSAGGGQINYGYTF
TRBV2,TRBJ2-3,TRBD1,many,TGTGCCAGCAGTGGCGGACAGGGGGCAGGGGATACGCAGTATTTT,CASSGGQGAGDTQYF
TRBV12-3/TRBV12-4,TRBJ2-1,TRBD1,many,TGTGCCAGCAGTTCGGACAGGGGCCCCCCTGCTAACGATGAGCAGTTCTTC,CASSSDRGPPANDEQFF
TRBV20-1,TRBJ1-1,-,many,TGCAGTGCCACCCAGGTGAACACTGAAGCTTTCTTT,CSATQVNTEAFF
TRBV6-5,TRBJ2-3,-,few,TGTGCCAGCAGTTACCGGCCGGACCTTACGCAGTATTTT,CASSYRPDLTQYF
TRBV28,TRBJ2-2,-,-,TGTGCCAGCAGTTTGGGCGGAGCAGGGGCAGGCGGGGAGCTGTTTTTT,CASSLGGAGAGGELFF
TRBV7-8,TRBJ2-1,-,many,TGTGCCAGCAGCCGGCTCAGTTTTTTGGGACCCAGCTCCTACAATGAGCAGTTCTTC,CASSRLSFLGPSSYNEQFF
TRBV20-1,TRBJ2-2,TRBD2,many,TGCAGTGCTACCGGGGGGGACGCGAACACCGGGGAGCTGTTTTTT,CSATGGDANTGELFF
TRBV27,TRBJ2-2,TRBD2,many,TGTGCCAGCAGCCCGGGGGGCGGGGAGCTGTTTTTT,CASSPGGGELFF
TRBV27,TRBJ1-1,TRBD1,many,TGTGCCAGCAGTTGGACAGGAGCGGGGACTGAAGCTTTCTTT,CASSWTGAGTEAFF
TRBV4-1,TRBJ1-6,-,few,TGCGCCAGCAGCCAAGTTGGGGGGTATAATTCACCCCTCCACTTT,CASSQVGGYNSPLHF
TRBV6-1,TRBJ1-4,-,many,TGTGCCAGCAGTGAAAGCCGGGACTCGAGCGAAAAACTGTTTTTT,CASSESRDSSEKLFF
TRBV12-3/TRBV12-4,TRBJ1-3,-,many,TGTGCCAGCAGTTTAGACAACTCTGGAAACACCATATATTTT,CASSLDNSGNTIYF
TRBV12-3/TRBV12-4,TRBJ1-1,-,-,TGTGCCAGCAGTTTCGGGACATACACTGAAGCTTTCTTT,CASSFGTYTEAFF
TRBV20-1,TRBJ1-1,-,many,TGCAGTGCTAGAGGAAAAGGCCCAATGACCACTGAAGCTTTCTTT,CSARGKGPMTTEAFF
TRBV9,TRBJ2-3,TRBD1,few,TGTGCCAGTGGACAGGGAACCACAGATACGCAGTATTTT,CASGQGTTDTQYF
TRBV7-2,TRBJ1-3,-,many,TGTGCCAGCAGCACCCGGGGCCAGCGGTCTGGAAACACCATATATTTT,CASSTRGQRSGNTIYF
TRBV20-1,TRBJ2-7,-,-,TGCAGTGCTAGAGATAACGGACAACCTATTTTC,CSARDNGQPIF
TRBV6-2/TRBV6-3,TRBJ2-5,TRBD2,few,TGTGCCAGCAGTCCCCCTCGGGGGGGAAAAGAGACCCAGTACTTC,CASSPPRGGKETQYF
TRBV20-1,TRBJ1-5,-,few,TGCAGTGCCCTCTCCAGGATTTTGGGTACGGCACAGCCCCAGCATTTT,CSALSRILGTAQPQHF
TRBV20-1,TRBJ2-3,TRBD2,many,TGCAGTGCTAGAGTGAATAGCGGGGGTGAAGATACGCAGTATTTT,CSARVNSGGEDTQYF
TRBV29-1,TRBJ1-5,TRBD1,-,TGCAGCGTAAACAGGGGGTTGGGTCAGCCCCAGCATTTT,CSVNRGLGQPQHF
TRBV14,TRBJ2-1,TRBD2,many,TGTGCCAGCAGCCAGATGTTAGCGGGGGTCCAACCGTGGTTCTTC,CASSQMLAGVQPWFF
TRBV20-1,TRBJ1-1,-,-,TGCAGTGCCCGGGGGACTGAAGCTTTCTTT,CSARGTEAFF
TRBV4-2,TRBJ2-3,TRBD2,few,TGTGCCAGCAGCCAAAGGACTAGCGGGGGCATATCGACAGATACGCAGTATTTT,CASSQRTSGGISTDTQYF
TRBV6-2/TRBV6-3,TRBJ2-1,TRBD1,many,TGTGCCAGCAGTGTCTTCGACAGGGGGTCATACAATGAGCAGTTCTTC,CASSVFDRGSYNEQFF